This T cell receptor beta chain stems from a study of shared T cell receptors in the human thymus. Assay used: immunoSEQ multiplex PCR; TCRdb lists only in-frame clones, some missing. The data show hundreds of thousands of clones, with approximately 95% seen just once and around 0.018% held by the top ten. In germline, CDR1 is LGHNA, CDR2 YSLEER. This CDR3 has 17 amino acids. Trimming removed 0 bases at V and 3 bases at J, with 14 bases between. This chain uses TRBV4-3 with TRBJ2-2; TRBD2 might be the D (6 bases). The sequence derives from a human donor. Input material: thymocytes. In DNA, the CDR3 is TGCGCCAGCAGCCAAGATTTCGCAGGGAGGTACACCGGGGAGCTGTTTTTT. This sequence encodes CASSQDFAGRYTGELFF.